These 23 T cell receptor beta chains were all obtained from the same sample, sequenced in a study of cytomegalovirus exposure and HLA in healthy donors. Both 60 Vbeta primers and 13 Jbeta primers went into the PCR. Here immunoSEQ multiplex PCR was the method, and the copy in TCRdb shows in-frame clones only, minus some. Of about 100,000 clones listed, about 70% were seen once; the top ten hold roughly 2.7%. What was sequenced was PBMCs. All receptors derive from a middle-aged man in good health and CMV-seropositive.

This chain links TRBV4-2 with TRBJ2-2, with 13 bases that match TRBD2. Germline CDR1 LGHNA, CDR2 YNFKEQ. V lost 2 bases and J lost 8; bases outside the gene matches: 11. The CDR3 has 18 amino acids. The CDR3 here is CASSQPKLAGGPFGELFF. The CDR3 bases are TGTGCCAGCAGCCAACCCAAACTAGCGGGGGGGCCTTTTGGGGAGCTGTTTTTT.

The chain has TRBV29-1 and TRBJ1-1; 7 positions match TRBD1. The CDR3 extends over 13 amino acids. V shed 7 bases and J 2 bases; nucleotides not matched to a gene: 7. Germline V gives CDR1 SQVTM, CDR2 ANQGSEA. The CDR3 loop reads CSAMTGTNTEAFF. CDR3 nucleotide sequence: TGCAGCGCCATGACAGGGACCAACACTGAAGCTTTCTTT.

The V gene is TRBV12-5, the J gene TRBJ2-2; a weak D match, TRBD2 (7 bases). The V and J ends lost 7 bases and 7 bases respectively, with 22 bases between them. Germline-derived CDR1 and CDR2 are LGHNT and FRNRAP. The CDR3 is 16 amino acids. In DNA form, the CDR3 reads TGTGCTAGTGCCCCGGGGGTCCAGGGGAGGGGCGGGGAGCTGTTTTTT. Its protein is CASAPGVQGRGGELFF. Looking up the rest from reference TRBV12-5 and TRBJ2-2 gives the full variable domain: DARVTQTPRHKVTEMGQEVTMRCQPILGHNTVFWYRQTMMQGLELLAYFRNRAPLDDSGMPKDRFSAEMPDATLATLKIQPSEPRDSAVYFCASAPGVQGRGGELFFGEGSRLTVL.

The rearrangement links TRBV19 to TRBJ1-2, with no clear D. The CDR3 is 15 residues long. CDR1 is LNHDA, CDR2 SQIVND, per germline (reference sequence). Trimming removed 5 bases from V and 2 bases from J, with 15 bases in between. CDR3 coding DNA: TGTGCCAGTAGTCAGAAGGAGGCAGCAAACTATGGCTACACCTTC. Its protein product is CASSQKEAANYGYTF.

The chain employs TRBV6-5 and TRBJ2-3, with D perhaps matching TRBD1 (6 bases). This CDR3 region has 15 residues. The germline gives CDR1 MNHEY, CDR2 SVGAGI. The V end was cut by 5 bases, the J end by 2 bases, with 14 bases between. The DNA for the CDR3 is TGTGCCAGCAGTAGAGGGGGTCTGGACACAGATACGCAGTATTTT. This gives the protein CASSRGGLDTDTQYF.

The V and J genes are TRBV19 and TRBJ1-4; TRBD1 aligns across 9 bases. The germline CDR1 and CDR2 sequences are LNHDA and SQIVND (reference sequence). The V and J ends lost 5 bases and 8 bases, in that order; junction bases with no gene match: 12. This CDR3 has 16 residues. CDR3 coding DNA: TGTGCCAGTAGTCCGACCCAAACAGGGGGCAACGAAAAACTGTTTTTT. The encoded protein is CASSPTQTGGNEKLFF.

V is TRBV7-6 and J is TRBJ2-1; tentative D call: TRBD2 (6 bases). The CDR3 totals 15 residues. Germline values: CDR1 SGHVS, CDR2 FNYEAQ. Trimming shortened V by 1 base and J by 7 bases, and 14 bases separated the two germline ends. The CDR3: CASSLDLWGGNEQFF. Written as DNA, the CDR3 is TGTGCCAGCAGCTTAGACCTATGGGGAGGAAATGAGCAGTTCTTC. The full variable domain, rest sourced from reference TRBV7-6 and TRBJ2-1, is GAGVSQSPRYKVTKRGQDVALRCDPISGHVSLYWYRQALGQGPEFLTYFNYEAQQDKSGLPNDRFSAERPEGSISTLTIQRTEQRDSAMYRCASSLDLWGGNEQFFGPGTRLTVL.

CDR3 in amino acids: CASSLGLDRGQRDTQYF. As DNA, the CDR3 is TGTGCCAGCAGCTTAGGGCTGGACAGGGGGCAGCGGGATACGCAGTATTTT. The chain carries TRBV11-1 and TRBJ2-3; 11 nucleotides line up with TRBD1. The CDR3 runs 17 residues. Unmatched junction bases numbered 9, after V lost 1 base and J lost 6 bases. The V gene's germline CDR1 is SGHAT and CDR2 FQDESV (reference sequence).

The V gene is TRBV4-1, the J gene TRBJ2-1, with 7 bases lining up with TRBD2. J was trimmed by 3 bases and V by 0 bases; bases with no gene match: 5. This CDR3 spans 16 amino acids. Looked up from germline, CDR1 is MGHRA and CDR2 is YSYEKL. The CDR3 DNA reads TGCGCCAGCAGCCAAGATCGCGGGAGAGGCTACAATGAGCAGTTCTTC. Amino acids: CASSQDRGRGYNEQFF.

This chain connects TRBV29-1 to TRBJ2-1, with 7 bases aligning to TRBD2. V lost 8 bases and J lost 2; bases outside the gene matches: 9. Germline assignment: CDR1 SQVTM and CDR2 ANQGSEA. The CDR3 consists of 14 residues. In nucleotides, the CDR3 is TGCAGCACCTGGCAAGGGACTACCTACAATGAGCAGTTCTTC. Translating gives CSTWQGTTYNEQFF.

The genes are TRBV5-1 and TRBJ2-7, with TRBD2 matching over 10 bases. The germline V gene encodes CDR1 SGHRS and CDR2 YFSETQ. The CDR3 length is 17 residues. With V trimmed by 0 bases and J by 2 bases, 8 bases remained unmatched. DNA for the CDR3: TGCGCCAGCAGCTTGGCCGACGCTAGCGGGGGCCCCTACGAGCAGTACTTC. Amino acids: CASSLADASGGPYEQYF.

The J gene is TRBJ1-2, the V gene TRBV4-1, with 7 bases fitting TRBD1. There are 16 residues in the CDR3. CDR1 is MGHRA and CDR2 is YSYEKL in the germline V gene. V trimming: 0 bases; J trimming: 7 bases; junction bases outside the gene matches: 11. The CDR3: CASSQERAGGKRGYTF. CDR3 nucleotides: TGCGCCAGCAGCCAAGAAAGGGCAGGGGGGAAGCGTGGCTACACCTTC.

The V and J genes are TRBV9 and TRBJ2-2; TRBD2 is a possible D gene (6 bases). Trimming removed 1 base at V and 6 bases at J, with 10 bases between. The CDR3 is 14 amino acids. Germline CDR1 and CDR2: SGDLS and YYNGEE. The CDR3 bases are TGTGCCAGCAGCGTACGGAGGGAAGCCGGGGAGCTGTTTTTT. This sequence encodes CASSVRREAGELFF.

On this clone: Likely a read error: the CDR3 ends without its conserved phenylalanine or tryptophan. The gene calls are TRBV11-1 and TRBJ2-7; D perhaps matches TRBD2 (6 bases). Trimming removed 4 bases from V and 0 bases from J, with 13 bases in between. Germline V gives CDR1 SGHAT, CDR2 FQDESV (reference sequence). The CDR3 runs to 15 residues. The CDR3 bases are TGTGCCAGCAGCTCGCGGGGTTGGAGCTCCTACGAGCAGTACCTC. This sequence encodes CASSSRGWSSYEQYL.

In this sample, this clone turned up a few times. The genes are TRBV5-8 and TRBJ1-1, with TRBD1 matching 7 bases. Germline V lookup: CDR1 SGHTS, CDR2 YDEGEE. The CDR3 length is 14 residues. J gave up 10 bases and V 1 base, and 10 bases lay outside the gene matches. The CDR3 is CASSLNTGVLAAFF. The CDR3 coding sequence is TGTGCCAGCAGCTTGAACACAGGGGTTCTTGCAGCTTTCTTT.

The chain combines TRBV28 with TRBJ1-2; tentative D call: TRBD1 (6 bases). The V gene lost 5 bases and the J gene lost 2 bases, with 12 bases spanning the gap. The germline V gene encodes CDR1 MDHEN and CDR2 SYDVKM. CDR3 length: 14 residues. This chain's CDR3 is CASSPWGLNYGYTF. In nucleotides, the CDR3 is TGTGCCAGCAGTCCTTGGGGGCTGAACTATGGCTACACCTTC.

This clone was found a few times. This chain uses TRBV5-4 with TRBJ2-3, with 8 bases that match TRBD2. The CDR3 extends over 16 amino acids. CDR1 and CDR2 from the germline V gene are SGHNT and YYREEE (reference sequence). V shed 4 bases, J shed 2 bases, and the junction held 9 bases outside the gene matches. Written as DNA, the CDR3 is TGTGCCAGCAGCCTACTCCGGGGGGGGAACACAGATACGCAGTATTTT. Amino acids: CASSLLRGGNTDTQYF.

This chain connects TRBV9 to TRBJ2-5; TRBD2 matches at 9 bases. This CDR3 has 15 amino acids. In germline, CDR1 is SGDLS, CDR2 YYNGEE. V lost 0 bases to trimming and J lost 5 bases; unmatched junction nucleotides: 5. The chain's CDR3 is CASSVGFSGSETQYF. For the CDR3, the DNA is TGTGCCAGCAGCGTAGGGTTTAGCGGGAGTGAGACCCAGTACTTC. Variable domain in full (rest from reference TRBV9 and TRBJ2-5): DSGVTQTPKHLITATGQRVTLRCSPRSGDLSVYWYQQSLDQGLQFLIQYYNGEERAKGNILERFSAQQFPDLHSELNLSSLELGDSALYFCASSVGFSGSETQYFGPGTRLLVL.

The chain joins TRBV7-2 to TRBJ1-1, with a possible D match to TRBD1 (5 bases). The CDR3 is 15 residues long. Germline assignment: CDR1 SGHTA and CDR2 FQGNSA. Trimming cost V 1 base and J 1 base, with 10 bases left between them. DNA for the CDR3: TGTGCCAGCAGCTTAGGGGGTGGGGCGAACACTGAAGCTTTCTTT. Translated: CASSLGGGANTEAFF.

V and J are TRBV5-1 and TRBJ1-2; no clear D gene. The CDR3 length is 13 residues. Trimming stripped 4 bases from V and 6 bases from J, with 13 bases between. Germline V gene sequence: CDR1 SGHRS, CDR2 YFSETQ. The DNA of the CDR3 is TGCGCCAGCAGCCCCCGCGGGCTCCATGGCTACACCTTC. Its translation: CASSPRGLHGYTF. Complete variable domain (other parts from reference TRBV5-1 and TRBJ1-2): KAGVTQTPRYLIKTRGQQVTLSCSPISGHRSVSWYQQTPGQGLQFLFEYFSETQRNKGNFPGRFSGRQFSNSRSEMNVSTLELGDSALYLCASSPRGLHGYTFGSGTRLTVV.

The chain employs TRBV5-1 and TRBJ1-3, with D possibly being TRBD1 (6 bases). This CDR3 has 15 residues. V lost 3 bases, J lost 1 base, and 11 bases lay in between. The germline gives CDR1 SGHRS, CDR2 YFSETQ. The CDR3 region has the DNA TGCGCCAGCAGCTCTACAGGGTTGTCTGGAAACACCATATATTTT. This codes for CASSSTGLSGNTIYF.

The rearrangement uses TRBV2 and TRBJ1-2, with 10 bases aligning to TRBD1. CDR1 and CDR2 (germline): SNHLY, FYNNEI. The V segment lost 5 bases and the J segment 3 bases; nucleotides outside the gene matches: 6. CDR3 length: 15 residues. CDR3 in amino acids: CASSRGQGGDYGYTF. The CDR3 nucleotides are TGTGCCAGCAGTCGAGGACAGGGGGGGGACTATGGCTACACCTTC.

The CDR3 spells CASSPRGVGNEQYF. In nucleotides, the CDR3 is TGTGCCAGCAGTCCCCGGGGGGTTGGTAACGAGCAGTACTTC. The chain has TRBV6-6 and TRBJ2-7; 7 nucleotides agree with TRBD2. V shed 5 bases and J 5 bases; nucleotides not matched to a gene: 9. Germline V gene lookup returns CDR1 MNHNY and CDR2 SVGAGI (reference sequence). The CDR3 has 14 residues.